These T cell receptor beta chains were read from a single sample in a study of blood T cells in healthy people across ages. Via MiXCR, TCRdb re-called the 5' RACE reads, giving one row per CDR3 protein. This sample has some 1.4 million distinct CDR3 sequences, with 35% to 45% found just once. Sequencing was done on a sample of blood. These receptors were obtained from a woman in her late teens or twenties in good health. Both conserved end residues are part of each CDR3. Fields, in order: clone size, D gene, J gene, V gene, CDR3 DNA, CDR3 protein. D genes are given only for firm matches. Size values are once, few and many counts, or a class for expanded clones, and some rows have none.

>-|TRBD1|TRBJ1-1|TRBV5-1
TGCGCCAGCAGCTTGGATGTGACAGGGGGACCGAGAGACACTGAAGCTTTCTTT
CASSLDVTGGPRDTEAFF
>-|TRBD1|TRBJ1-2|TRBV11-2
TGTGCCAGCAGCTTAGAAACAGGGGTCGGCTACACCTTC
CASSLETGVGYTF
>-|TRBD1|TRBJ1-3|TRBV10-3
TGTGCCATCAGGCAATCCGGGACAGGGGCTGGAAACACCATATATTTT
CAIRQSGTGAGNTIYF
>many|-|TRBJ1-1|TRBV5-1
TGCGCCAGCAGCCCTCGGGGGTTGAACACTGAAGCTTTCTTT
CASSPRGLNTEAFF
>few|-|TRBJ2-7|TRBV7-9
TGTGCCAGCAGCCACGGACACGACCCCTACGAGCAGTACTTC
CASSHGHDPYEQYF
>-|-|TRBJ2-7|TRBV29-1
TGCAGCGTTGAAAGGGGCGGGAACGGGTACAATGAGCAGTACTTC
CSVERGGNGYNEQYF
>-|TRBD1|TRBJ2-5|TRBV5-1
TGCGCCAGCAGCCCAGAGGACAGGGGCTTGGAAGAGACCCAGTACTTC
CASSPEDRGLEETQYF
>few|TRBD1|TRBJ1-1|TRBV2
TGTGCCAGCAGTGAGCCGGACAGGGGGAACACTGAAGCTTTCTTT
CASSEPDRGNTEAFF
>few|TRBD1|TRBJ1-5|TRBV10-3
TGTGCCATCAGTGAGTCGGGCAGGGGGCATAGCAATCAGCCCCAGCATTTT
CAISESGRGHSNQPQHF
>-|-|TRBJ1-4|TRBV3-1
TGTGCCAGCAGCCAGGACGGACGGGTGGGCGAAAAACTGTTTTTT
CASSQDGRVGEKLFF
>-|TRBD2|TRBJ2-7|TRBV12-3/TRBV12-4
TGTGCCAGCAGTCCCGAGCTAGCGGAAGGCTACAATGAGCAGTACTTC
CASSPELAEGYNEQYF
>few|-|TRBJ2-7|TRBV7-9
TGTGCCAGCAGCTTCCGCAAATGGGGCCCGGGATCCTACGAGCAGTACTTC
CASSFRKWGPGSYEQYF
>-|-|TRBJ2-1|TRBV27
TGTGCCAGCAGTTCTGTCCCTACTTCCTACAATGAGCAGTTCTTC
CASSSVPTSYNEQFF
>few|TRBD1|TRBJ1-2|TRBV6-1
TGTGCCAGCAGTGAAGCAGGGGGCGATGGCTACACCTTC
CASSEAGGDGYTF
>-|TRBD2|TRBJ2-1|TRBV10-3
TGTGCGGGCCGACTAGCGGCCGCTACGGATGAGCAGTTCTTC
CAGRLAAATDEQFF
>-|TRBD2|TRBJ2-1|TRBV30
TGTGCCTGGGCGGGAGGACTCCCCTACAATGAGCAGTTCTTC
CAWAGGLPYNEQFF
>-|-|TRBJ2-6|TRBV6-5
TGCGCCAGCAGCCCATTTGCCAGCTCTGGGGCCAACGCCCTGACTTTC
CASSPFASSGANALTF
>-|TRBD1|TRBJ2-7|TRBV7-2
TGTGCCAGCAGCTTAGTCCTCTTTAAGGACAGGGGCTACGAGCAGTACTTC
CASSLVLFKDRGYEQYF
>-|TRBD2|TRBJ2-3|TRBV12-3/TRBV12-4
TGTGCCAGCAGCCCCAGGACTAGCGGGGGGTGGGCAGATACGCAGTATTTT
CASSPRTSGGWADTQYF
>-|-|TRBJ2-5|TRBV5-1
TGCGCCAGCAGCTTGGCGGGACACCTATACAATGAGCAGTACTTC
CASSLAGHLYNEQYF
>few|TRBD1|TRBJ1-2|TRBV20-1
TGCAGTGCTAGAGGCGACAGGGGCAACTATGGCTACACCTTC
CSARGDRGNYGYTF
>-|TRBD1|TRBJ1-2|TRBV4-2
TGTGCCAGCAGCCAAGATGGACAGGATATCTCCTATGGCTACACCTTC
CASSQDGQDISYGYTF
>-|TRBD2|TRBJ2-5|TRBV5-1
TGCGCCAGCAGCTCCGGACTAGCGGTGTACCAAGAGACCCAGTACTTC
CASSSGLAVYQETQYF
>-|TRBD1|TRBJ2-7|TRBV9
TGTGCCAGCAGCGTGATGACAGGGGGTGAGGAGCAGTACTTC
CASSVMTGGEEQYF
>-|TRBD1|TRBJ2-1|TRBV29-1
TGCAGCGTTGTCAAGGGGGCGCAGGATGAGCAGTTCTTC
CSVVKGAQDEQFF
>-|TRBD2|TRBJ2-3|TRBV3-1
TGTGCCAGCAGCCAAGATGCTAGCGGGGGGGCCGAAGATACGCAGTATTTT
CASSQDASGGAEDTQYF
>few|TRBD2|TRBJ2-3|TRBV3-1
TGTGCCAGCAGCCTATGGACTAGCGGGACCGGAGATACGCAGTATTTT
CASSLWTSGTGDTQYF
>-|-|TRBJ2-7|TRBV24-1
TGTGCCACCAGTGATCAGTACGAGCAGTACTTC
CATSDQYEQYF
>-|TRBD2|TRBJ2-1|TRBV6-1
TGTGCCAGCAGTGAAGGTAGACTAGCGGGGTACAATGAGCAGTTCTTC
CASSEGRLAGYNEQFF
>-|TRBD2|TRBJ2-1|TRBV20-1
TGCAGTGCTAGAAGTCCTGGACTAGCGGCCTACAACGAGCAGTTCTTC
CSARSPGLAAYNEQFF
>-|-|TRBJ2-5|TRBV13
TGTGCCAGCAGCACTGGAGGGAGCGGCCAAGAGACCCAGTACTTC
CASSTGGSGQETQYF
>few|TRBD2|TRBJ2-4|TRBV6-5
TGTGCCAGCAGTTACAGCACCGGGACTAGCGTTTTGTTAGCCAAAAACATTCAGTACTTC
CASSYSTGTSVLLAKNIQYF
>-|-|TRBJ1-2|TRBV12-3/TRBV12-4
TGTGCCAGCGTCCCCGGGCAAAACTATGGCTACACCTTC
CASVPGQNYGYTF
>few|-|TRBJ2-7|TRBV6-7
TGTGCCAGCGCCAAACGACTGGCTGGGGGCGAGCAGTACTTC
CASAKRLAGGEQYF
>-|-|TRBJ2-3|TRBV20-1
TGCAGTGCTAGATACGGGGGGACAGTCACAGATACGCAGTATTTT
CSARYGGTVTDTQYF
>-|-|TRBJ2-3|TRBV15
TGTGCCACCAGCAGAGATAGAGGGAATACAGATACGCAGTATTTT
CATSRDRGNTDTQYF
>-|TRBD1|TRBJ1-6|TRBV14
TGTGCCAGCAGCCAGAACAGGGGTTGGAATTCACCCCCCCACTTT
CASSQNRGWNSPPHF
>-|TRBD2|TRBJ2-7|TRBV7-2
TGTGCCAGCACCGAGGGACTAGCGAACTACGAGCAGTACTTC
CASTEGLANYEQYF
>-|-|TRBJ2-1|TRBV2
TGTGCCAGCAGTGGGGGATCCTGGCAGAATGAGCAGTTCTTC
CASSGGSWQNEQFF
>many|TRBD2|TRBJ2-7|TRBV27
TGTGCCAGCAGAGTGTTCGGCGGGGGGGGGTACGAGCAGTACTTC
CASRVFGGGGYEQYF
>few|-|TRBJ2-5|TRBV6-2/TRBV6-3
TGTGCCAGCAGACGGACCACAGAGACCCAGTACTTC
CASRRTTETQYF
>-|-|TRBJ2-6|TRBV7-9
TGTGCCAGCAGCTTATTAGGGGCTGGGGCCAACGTCCTGACTTTC
CASSLLGAGANVLTF